What follows is one T cell receptor (beta chain) and its context. The CDR3 is 13 amino acids. CDR1 and CDR2 from the germline V gene are KGHSH and LQKENI. Trimming removed 0 bases from V and 4 bases from J, with 7 bases in between. Time point of the sample: baseline, week 1 (first vaccination visit). The sample's treatment: pre-vaccination baseline after standard-of-care therapy. Data came from immunoSEQ multiplex PCR; TCRdb stores just in-frame clones and leaves some out. The sample records roughly 84,000 clones, 82% being singletons. This record comes from a study of a mutant IDH1 vaccine in newly diagnosed glioma. Turning to the study itself: Before enrollment, patients got radiotherapy alone, temozolomide alone, or mostly the combination.

The sample in question was PBMCs, obtained from a glioma patient treated with radiotherapy, temozolomide or both. The TCR comes from a man between 40 and 49 years old with glioma. Some clones in this sample may be carry-over from other donors' samples. The chain joins TRBV18 to TRBJ2-7; tentatively, D is TRBD1 (5 bases). CDR3 sequence reads: CASSPPTGYEQYF. The CDR3 coding sequence is TGTGCCAGCTCACCACCCACAGGTTACGAGCAGTACTTC. The whole variable domain, remainder taken from reference TRBV18 and TRBJ2-7, is NAGVMQNPRHLVRRRGQEARLRCSPMKGHSHVYWYRQLPEEGLKFMVYLQKENIIDESGMPKERFSAEFPKEGPSILRIQQVVRGDSAAYFCASSPPTGYEQYFGPGTRLTVT.